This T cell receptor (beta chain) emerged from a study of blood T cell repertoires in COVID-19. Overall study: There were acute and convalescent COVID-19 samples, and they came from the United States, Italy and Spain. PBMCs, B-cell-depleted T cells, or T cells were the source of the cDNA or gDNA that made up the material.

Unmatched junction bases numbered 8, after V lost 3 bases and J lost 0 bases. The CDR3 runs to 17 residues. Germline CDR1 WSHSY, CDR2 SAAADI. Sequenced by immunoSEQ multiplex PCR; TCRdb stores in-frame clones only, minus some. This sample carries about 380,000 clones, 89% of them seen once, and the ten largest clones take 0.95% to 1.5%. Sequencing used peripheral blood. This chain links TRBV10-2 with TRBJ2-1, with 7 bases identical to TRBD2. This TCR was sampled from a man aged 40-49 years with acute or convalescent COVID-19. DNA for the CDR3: TGCGCCAGCAGTGATGAGGGGCGCGGGAGCTCCTACAATGAGCAGTTCTTC. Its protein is CASSDEGRGSSYNEQFF.